The T cell receptor beta chain described here comes from a study of PD-1 blockade in classical Hodgkin lymphoma. Every patient was affected by relapse after autologous stem cell transplantation, while exposure to brentuximab vedotin was not uniform. The patients, who had relapsed/refractory classical Hodgkin lymphoma, achieved best responses of complete response, partial response or progressive disease. General study results and limits: Underlying causes for the observed repertoire differences were not defined, possibly disease activity or prior therapy. By C4D1, CD4+ diversity increased significantly, especially in complete responders.

Clones were read by immunoSEQ multiplex PCR, and TCRdb kept only the in-frame ones, dropping some. Of tens of thousands of clones listed, about nine tenths are singletons. Comments on this clone: Its specificity is not known.

The CDR3 sequence is 13 residues long. Trimming removed 10 bases from V and 5 bases from J, with 15 bases in between. Germline V gene lookup returns CDR1 MNHEY and CDR2 SVGAGI. The material was peripheral blood mononuclear cells (PBMCs), obtained at baseline. This TCR was sampled from a human donor with classical Hodgkin lymphoma. This chain uses TRBV6-5 with TRBJ1-5; no reliable D call. The CDR3 coding sequence is TGTGCCACCACCCAAGAGGGCCATCAGCCCCAGCATTTT. It codes for CATTQEGHQPQHF.